The clone carrying this T cell receptor (beta chain) was detected ten times or more. The antigen remains unidentified. This sample is drawn from a study of neurological immune-mediated disorders. Study outcomes and limitations: The authors found no clinical or MRI feature associated with the multiple sclerosis repertoire cluster. It was HTLV-1-associated myelopathy that showed the most TCR clonal expansion, while multiple sclerosis showed the least, falling below healthy controls. Subjects shared no identical expanded-clone CDR3 amino acid sequences, suggesting private TCR-beta repertoires in all groups.

The CDR3 is 17 amino acids. Germline V gene data show CDR1 as SGHTA and CDR2 as FQGTGA. V lost 4 bases to trimming and J lost 4 bases, with 17 bases between them. Synthesis of cDNA was accomplished via 5'RACE employing 10-nucleotide random UMIs. From the 5' RACE reads, TCRdb called clonotypes with MiXCR, one entry per CDR3 protein. The sample holds tens of thousands of distinct CDR3 sequences; roughly 2.5% are singletons and the top ten take about 2.4%. The source material was PBMCs. The rearrangement joins TRBV7-3 to TRBJ2-6; D perhaps matches TRBD1 (5 bases). The sequence came from a man aged 45 to 65 with multiple sclerosis. CDR3 nucleotides: TGTGCCAGCAGCTCCCCCTGGGGCAAAACCGGGGCCAACGTCCTGACTTTC. It codes for CASSSPWGKTGANVLTF.